Below, 29 T cell receptor beta chains from the same sample are listed, as sequenced in a study of cytomegalovirus exposure and HLA in healthy donors. The PCR used 60 Vbeta and 13 Jbeta primers. Method: immunoSEQ multiplex PCR; TCRdb's copy keeps in-frame clones and lacks some. This table has 150,000 to 200,000 clones, around 83% appearing once. Sequencing was done on a sample of PBMCs. These receptors all stem from a woman aged 40 to 50 in good health and CMV-seronegative.

This clone has more than one count but fewer than ten. The rearrangement links TRBV7-2 to TRBJ2-3; possibly TRBD2 for D (6 bases). Germline CDR1 SGHTA, CDR2 FQGNSA. The CDR3 spans 16 residues. The germline V and J ends were trimmed by 2 bases and 3 bases, with 15 bases remaining between them. CDR3: CASSLSSGSGTDTQYF. In DNA, the CDR3 is TGTGCCAGCAGCTTAAGCTCCGGGAGTGGGACAGATACGCAGTATTTT.

This chain links TRBV5-1 with TRBJ2-7; 7 bases are a match to TRBD2. The CDR3 has 15 amino acids. The J segment lost 3 bases and the V segment lost 0 bases, leaving 6 bases of the junction unmatched. Germline-derived CDR1 and CDR2 are SGHRS and YFSETQ. The CDR3 DNA reads TGCGCCAGCAGCTTGGGGACTAGTGAGGTCTACGAGCAGTACGTC. Its protein is CASSLGTSEVYEQYV.

The J gene is TRBJ2-1, the V gene TRBV30, with TRBD2 matching 8 bases. The CDR3 is 13 residues long. The V gene end was trimmed by 3 bases and the J gene end by 3 bases; junction bases not matched to a gene: 1. The germline CDR1 and CDR2 sequences are GTSNPN and SVGIG (reference sequence). The CDR3 DNA follows: TGTGCCTGGAGGGCGGGAGGCTACAATGAGCAGTTCTTC. This gives the protein CAWRAGGYNEQFF.

J is TRBJ2-6 and V is TRBV11-2; D not resolved. The V end lost 2 bases, the J end lost 0 bases, and 14 bases lay between the germline ends. The CDR3 spans 18 residues. Germline V lookup: CDR1 SGHAT, CDR2 FQNNGV. The CDR3 nucleotides are TGTGCCAGCAGCTTACCCCTTCGGCGGCGCTCTGGGGCCAACGTCCTGACTTTC. Amino acid sequence: CASSLPLRRRSGANVLTF. Full variable domain (rest looked up from reference TRBV11-2 and TRBJ2-6): EAGVAQSPRYKIIEKRQSVAFWCNPISGHATLYWYQQILGQGPKLLIQFQNNGVVDDSQLPKDRFSAERLKGVDSTLKIQPAKLEDSAVYLCASSLPLRRRSGANVLTFGAGSRLTVL.

V usage is TRBV21-1 and J usage is TRBJ2-5; TRBD2 is the table's D call and was not checked against the DNA. TRBV21-1 is annotated as a pseudogene. The CDR3 loop spans 17 amino acids. The CDR3 DNA sequence: TGTGCCAGCAGCAAAGCGCTGCGACTAGTAGGGGTCGAGACCCAGTACTTC. Protein: CASSKALRLVGVETQYF.

This rearrangement joins TRBV9 to TRBJ1-1; D is perhaps TRBD1 (5 bases). The CDR3 spans 14 residues. Germline V gene data show CDR1 as SGDLS and CDR2 as YYNGEE. V shed 4 bases and J shed 5 bases, with 15 bases lying between them. The CDR3 DNA sequence: TGTGCCAGCAGCCCCTGGGGGGGGAGGACTGAAGCTTTCTTT. This sequence encodes CASSPWGGRTEAFF.

The gene calls are TRBV25-1 and TRBJ1-1; D not resolved. This CDR3 comprises 13 residues. Germline-derived CDR1 and CDR2 are MGHDK and SYGVNS. Trimming cost V 6 bases and J 8 bases, with 16 bases left between them. The CDR3 nucleotides are TGTGCCAGCAGAACAGAAAATATTAGGGAAGCTTTCTTT. Translation gives CASRTENIREAFF.

The chain combines TRBV4-1 with TRBJ1-1, with D unresolved. V lost 3 bases and J lost 10, with 12 bases in between. CDR1 is MGHRA and CDR2 is YSYEKL in the germline V gene. This CDR3 comprises 12 residues. CDR3 loop: CASSQSALPAFF. CDR3 DNA: TGCGCCAGCAGCCAGAGTGCCCTCCCAGCTTTCTTT.

V and J are TRBV6-7 and TRBJ1-1, with D possibly being TRBD1 (5 bases). TRBV6-7 has ORF status, its function being uncertain. The CDR3 length is 13 residues. The ends were cut back, 9 bases at V and 4 bases at J, with 15 bases in the middle. The CDR3 DNA reads TGTGCCAGGACCATGTATAGGGGCACTGAAGCTTTCTTT. The encoded protein is CARTMYRGTEAFF.

The chain joins TRBV27 to TRBJ2-7, with 12 bases matching TRBD2. Trimming removed 4 bases from V and 4 bases from J; junction bases left unmatched: 5. CDR1 is MNHEY, CDR2 SMNVEV, per germline (reference sequence). CDR3 length equals 15 residues. The CDR3 protein is CASSSLAGGKYEQYV. Written as DNA, the CDR3 is TGTGCCAGCAGTTCCCTAGCGGGAGGGAAATACGAGCAGTACGTC.

A few counts support this clone. The genes are TRBV28 and TRBJ2-7; 7 nucleotides match TRBD1. Losses at the gene ends were 4 bases for V and 3 bases for J; bases not matched to a gene: 3. The CDR3 covers 13 residues. CDR1 is MDHEN and CDR2 is SYDVKM in the germline V gene. CDR3 in amino acids: CASSWGQNYEQYV. DNA for the CDR3: TGTGCCAGCAGTTGGGGACAGAACTACGAGCAGTACGTC.

The rearrangement uses TRBV5-4 and TRBJ2-3; 10 bases agree with TRBD2. CDR3 size: 16 residues. The germline gives CDR1 SGHNT, CDR2 YYREEE (reference sequence). V dropped 4 bases and J dropped 0; count of bases not matched to a gene: 5. The CDR3 sequence: CASSPTSGASTDTQYF. The DNA of the CDR3 is TGTGCCAGCAGCCCTACTAGCGGGGCTAGCACAGATACGCAGTATTTT.

The chain joins TRBV11-3 to TRBJ2-3, with 11 nucleotides matching TRBD1. After removal of 1 base from V and 4 bases from J, the junction contained 1 base not matched to a gene. The CDR3 totals 15 residues. CDR1 and CDR2 (germline): SGHNT, YENEEA. CDR3 nucleotides: TGTGCCAGCAGCTTAGTGGGACAGGGGGCAGATACGCAGTATTTT. Protein product: CASSLVGQGADTQYF.

The J gene is TRBJ1-1, the V gene TRBV9; TRBD1 aligns across 11 bases. With 0 bases clipped from V and 6 bases from J, the junction kept 1 base outside the gene matches. Germline CDR1 is SGDLS and CDR2 is YYNGEE. This CDR3 spans 14 amino acids. The chain's CDR3 is CASSVAGQGAEAFF. The CDR3 region has the DNA TGTGCCAGCAGCGTAGCGGGACAGGGGGCTGAAGCTTTCTTT.

This clone was counted only a few times. The chain has TRBV9 and TRBJ1-5, with D possibly TRBD1 on 5 matching bases. Trimming took off 5 bases at V and 5 bases at J, with 14 bases between the two ends. Germline V CDR1 and CDR2: SGDLS, YYNGEE. CDR3 length: 14 amino acids. The CDR3 coding sequence is TGTGCCAGCAGTCCTTGGGGGGGGGATCAGCCCCAGCATTTT. The encoded protein is CASSPWGGDQPQHF.

The chain combines TRBV19 with TRBJ1-1, with unresolved D. The V and J ends lost 7 bases and 3 bases respectively, with 18 bases between them. The germline gives CDR1 LNHDA, CDR2 SQIVND (reference sequence). The CDR3 consists of 15 residues. The CDR3 coding sequence is TGTGCCAGTACTGCTCTACCCCGCGGGGACACTGAAGCTTTCTTT. It yields the protein CASTALPRGDTEAFF.

V gene TRBV10-3 combines with J gene TRBJ2-7, with TRBD2 identical over 13 bases. Per germline, CDR1 ENHRY and CDR2 SYGVKD. The CDR3 extends over 17 amino acids. V shed 2 bases and J 5 bases; nucleotides not matched to a gene: 9. CDR3 sequence reads: CAISELGLAGEEDEQYF. The CDR3 region has the DNA TGTGCCATCAGTGAGCTCGGACTAGCGGGAGAGGAGGACGAGCAGTACTTC.

The chain combines TRBV6-5 with TRBJ2-1, with a weak D call TRBD2 (5 bases). From germline, CDR1 is MNHEY and CDR2 SVGAGI. V was pared by 7 bases and J by 6 bases, with 16 bases between. The CDR3 is 14 residues long. CDR3 coding DNA: TGTGCCAGCACTCGCGTAACGGGAACCAATGAGCAGTTCTTC. Translated, it gives CASTRVTGTNEQFF.

CDR3 DNA: TGTGCCAGCAGCCAAGAGGACTACGACCTTTCAGATACGCAGTATTTT. Translated: CASSQEDYDLSDTQYF. The chain recombines TRBV4-2 with TRBJ2-3, with D perhaps TRBD2 (6 bases). Germline-derived CDR1 and CDR2 are LGHNA and YNFKEQ. V was cut by 0 bases and J by 4 bases, with 14 bases left in between. The length of the CDR3 is 16 residues.

The rearrangement uses TRBV4-3 and TRBJ1-2; 10 nucleotides agree with TRBD1. Unmatched junction bases numbered 5, after V lost 0 bases and J lost 7 bases. There are 15 residues in the CDR3. In germline, CDR1 is LGHNA, CDR2 YSLEER. DNA of the CDR3: TGCGCCAGCAGCCAAGAAGGACAGGGGGACTTTGGCTACACCTTC. This encodes CASSQEGQGDFGYTF.

The chain carries TRBV9 and TRBJ2-2; no reliable D call. The CDR3 is 16 amino acids. CDR1 and CDR2 (germline): SGDLS, YYNGEE. V shed 0 bases and J shed 1 base, with 10 bases lying between them. The CDR3 loop reads CASSVGWLLNTGELFF. Here the CDR3 DNA reads TGTGCCAGCAGCGTAGGGTGGCTTCTGAACACCGGGGAGCTGTTTTTT.

The CDR3 reads CASSISGVNTGELFF. Written as DNA, the CDR3 is TGTGCCAGTAGTATTTCAGGGGTGAACACCGGGGAGCTGTTTTTT. The chain is built from TRBV19 and TRBJ2-2; D might be TRBD1 (6 bases). The germline V and J ends were trimmed by 3 bases and 1 base, with 9 bases remaining between them. Germline assignment: CDR1 LNHDA and CDR2 SQIVND (reference sequence). CDR3 length: 15 residues.

The V gene is TRBV15, the J gene TRBJ1-4; the match to TRBD1 covers 11 bases. Looked up from germline, CDR1 is LNHNV and CDR2 is YYDKDF (reference sequence). The ends lost 1 base at V and 7 bases at J; junction bases unmatched: 8. CDR3 size: 17 residues. CDR3: CATSRAYRGTGGEKLFF. The DNA of the CDR3 is TGTGCCACCAGCAGAGCGTACAGAGGGACAGGGGGTGAAAAACTGTTTTTT.

This clone appeared a few times. This chain uses TRBV4-3 with TRBJ2-1; TRBD2 aligns across 8 bases. The junction had 11 bases not matched to a gene; V was cut back by 1 base and J by 9 bases. The CDR3 covers 16 residues. In germline, CDR1 is LGHNA, CDR2 YSLEER. CDR3 loop: CASSQAYEREGGEQFF. For the CDR3, the DNA is TGCGCCAGCAGCCAAGCGTACGAACGGGAGGGGGGTGAGCAGTTCTTC.

This sequence joins TRBV18 and TRBJ1-5; 9 nucleotides align to TRBD1. V lost 3 bases to trimming and J lost 4 bases; unmatched junction nucleotides: 10. This CDR3 has 17 amino acids. Germline V gene data show CDR1 as KGHSH and CDR2 as LQKENI. The CDR3 region has the DNA TGTGCCAGCTCACCCTCGATGGGACAGGGAGGGAATCAGCCCCAGCATTTT. Amino acids: CASSPSMGQGGNQPQHF.

This chain connects TRBV9 to TRBJ2-1; 7 nucleotides match TRBD2. The V gene end was trimmed by 3 bases and the J gene end by 4 bases; junction bases not matched to a gene: 10. CDR1 is SGDLS, CDR2 YYNGEE, per germline. This CDR3 spans 16 amino acids. Written as DNA, the CDR3 is TGTGCCAGCAGCGACCCCCGGAAGCGGGGATACAATGAGCAGTTCTTC. Protein: CASSDPRKRGYNEQFF.

This chain links TRBV19 with TRBJ1-4; TRBD1 aligns across 7 bases. CDR3 length: 16 amino acids. The germline V gene has CDR1 LNHDA and CDR2 SQIVND (reference sequence). Trimming cost V 1 base and J 8 bases; bases outside gene matches: 10. The CDR3 DNA follows: TGTGCCAGTAGTATAGGGATGAGGGTACAGGGGGAAAAACTGTTTTTT. Translating it yields CASSIGMRVQGEKLFF.

The CDR3 is CASSEALGTSGRFTQYF. The CDR3 region has the DNA TGTGCCAGCAGTGAAGCGCTTGGGACTAGCGGGAGATTTACGCAGTATTTT. The chain carries TRBV6-1 and TRBJ2-3; 14 positions agree with TRBD2. Trimming removed 0 bases from V and 8 bases from J; junction bases left unmatched: 7. CDR3 size: 17 residues. Germline V gene sequence: CDR1 MNHNS, CDR2 SASEGT.

This clone was detected once. The chain carries TRBV11-3 and TRBJ1-1, with unresolved D. Deletions cut 6 bases from V and 3 bases from J, with 11 bases between. The CDR3 runs to 13 residues. Germline CDR1 and CDR2: SGHNT and YENEEA. CDR3 DNA: TGTGCCAGCAGGAAGCAGGATGACACTGAAGCTTTCTTT. Its protein product is CASRKQDDTEAFF. The full variable domain, rest sourced from reference TRBV11-3 and TRBJ1-1, is EAGVVQSPRYKIIEKKQPVAFWCNPISGHNTLYWYLQNLGQGPELLIRYENEEAVDDSQLPKDRFSAERLKGVDSTLKIQPAELGDSAVYLCASRKQDDTEAFFGQGTRLTVV.